This note documents a single T cell receptor beta chain sequence. This sample is drawn from a study of blood T cell repertoires in COVID-19. V lost 7 bases, J lost 0 bases, and 11 bases lay in between. Germline loops: CDR1 SGHTA, CDR2 FQGNSA. This CDR3 region has 14 residues. TCRdb's copy holds only in-frame clones and misses some; the assay was immunoSEQ multiplex PCR. The sample yields about 260,000 clones, over 75% seen once. Material for sequencing was peripheral blood. J is TRBJ2-3 and V is TRBV7-2; D is possibly TRBD1 (6 bases). The TCR was taken from a human donor in a cohort sampled during active COVID-19. This chain's CDR3 is CASTLTGSTDTQYF. CDR3 coding DNA: TGTGCCAGCACCTTGACAGGCAGCACAGATACGCAGTATTTT.